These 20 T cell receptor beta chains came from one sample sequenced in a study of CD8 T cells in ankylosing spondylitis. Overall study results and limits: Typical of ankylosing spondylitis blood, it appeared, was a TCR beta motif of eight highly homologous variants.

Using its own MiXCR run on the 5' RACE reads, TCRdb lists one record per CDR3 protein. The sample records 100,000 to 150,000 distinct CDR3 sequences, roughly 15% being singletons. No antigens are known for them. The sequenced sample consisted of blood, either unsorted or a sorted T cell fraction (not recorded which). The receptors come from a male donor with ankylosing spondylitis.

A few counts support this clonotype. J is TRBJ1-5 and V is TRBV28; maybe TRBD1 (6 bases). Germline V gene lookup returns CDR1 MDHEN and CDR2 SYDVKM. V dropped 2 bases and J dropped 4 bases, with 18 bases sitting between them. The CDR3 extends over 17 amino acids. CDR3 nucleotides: TGTGCCAGCAGTTTAGTGGGGAGACAGGAAAAAAATCAGCCCCAGCATTTT. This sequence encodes CASSLVGRQEKNQPQHF.

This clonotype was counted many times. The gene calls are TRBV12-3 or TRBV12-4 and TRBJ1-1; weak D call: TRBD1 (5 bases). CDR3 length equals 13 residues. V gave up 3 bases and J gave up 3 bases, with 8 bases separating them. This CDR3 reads CASSFVGDTEAFF. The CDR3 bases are TGTGCCAGCAGTTTTGTAGGGGACACTGAAGCTTTCTTT.

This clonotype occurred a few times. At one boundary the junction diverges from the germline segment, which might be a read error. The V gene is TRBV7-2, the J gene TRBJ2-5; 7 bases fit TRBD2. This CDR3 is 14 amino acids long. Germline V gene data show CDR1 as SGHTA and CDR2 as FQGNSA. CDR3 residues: CASSLEAGVETQYF. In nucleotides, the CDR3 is TGTGCCAGCAGTTTAGAGGCGGGGGTAGAGACCCAGTACTTC.

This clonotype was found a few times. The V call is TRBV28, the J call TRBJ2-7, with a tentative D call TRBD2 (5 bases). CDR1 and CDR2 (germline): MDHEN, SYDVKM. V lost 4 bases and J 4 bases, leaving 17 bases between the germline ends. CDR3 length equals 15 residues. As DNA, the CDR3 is TGTGCCAGCAGTTACCCCACTAGGAGTATTTACGAGCAGTACTTC. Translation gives CASSYPTRSIYEQYF.

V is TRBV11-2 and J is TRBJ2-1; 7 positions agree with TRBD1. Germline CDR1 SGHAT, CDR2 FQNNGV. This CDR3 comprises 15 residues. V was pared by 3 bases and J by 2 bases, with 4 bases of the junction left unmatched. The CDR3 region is CASSFITGAYNEQFF. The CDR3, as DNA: TGTGCCAGCAGCTTTATAACAGGGGCCTACAATGAGCAGTTCTTC.

The CDR3: CASRSGTGSKSPLHF. The CDR3 region has the DNA TGTGCCAGCAGATCCGGGACAGGGTCGAAATCACCCCTCCACTTT. The V gene is TRBV5-6, the J gene TRBJ1-6, with TRBD1 identical over 9 bases. The CDR3 has 15 residues. The J segment lost 10 bases and the V segment lost 5 bases, leaving 10 bases of the junction unmatched. The germline V gene encodes CDR1 SGHDT and CDR2 YYEEEE.

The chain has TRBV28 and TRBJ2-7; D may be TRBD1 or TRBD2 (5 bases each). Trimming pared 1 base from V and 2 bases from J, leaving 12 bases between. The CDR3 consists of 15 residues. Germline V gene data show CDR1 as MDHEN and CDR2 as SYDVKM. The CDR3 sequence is CASSLYAGRPYEQYF. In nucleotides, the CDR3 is TGTGCCAGCAGTTTATACGCAGGGAGACCCTACGAGCAGTACTTC.

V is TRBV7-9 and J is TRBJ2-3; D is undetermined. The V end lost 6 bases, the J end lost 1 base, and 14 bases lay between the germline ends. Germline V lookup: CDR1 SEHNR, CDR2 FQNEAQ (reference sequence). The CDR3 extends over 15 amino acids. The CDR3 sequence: CASSLLRRGTDTQYF. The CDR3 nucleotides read TGTGCCAGCAGTCTACTAAGAAGAGGCACAGATACGCAGTATTTT.

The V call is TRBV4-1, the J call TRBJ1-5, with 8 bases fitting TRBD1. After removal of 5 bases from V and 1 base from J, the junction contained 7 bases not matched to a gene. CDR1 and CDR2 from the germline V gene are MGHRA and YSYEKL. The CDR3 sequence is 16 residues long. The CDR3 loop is CASSARQGISNQPQHF. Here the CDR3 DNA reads TGCGCCAGCAGCGCCCGACAGGGGATAAGCAATCAGCCCCAGCATTTT.

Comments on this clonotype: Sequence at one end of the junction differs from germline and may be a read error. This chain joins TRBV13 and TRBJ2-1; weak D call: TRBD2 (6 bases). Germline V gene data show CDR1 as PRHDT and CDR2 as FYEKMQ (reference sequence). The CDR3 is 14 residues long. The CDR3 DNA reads TGTGCCAGCAGACCTACTAGCTCCCACAATGAGCAGTTCTTC. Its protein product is CASRPTSSHNEQFF.

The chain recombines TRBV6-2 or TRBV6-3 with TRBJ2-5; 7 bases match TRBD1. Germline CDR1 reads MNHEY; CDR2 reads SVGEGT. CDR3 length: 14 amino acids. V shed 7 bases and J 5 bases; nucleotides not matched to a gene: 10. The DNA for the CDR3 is TGTGCCAGCAAGAACAGGGGAACCCCGGAGACCCAGTACTTC. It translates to CASKNRGTPETQYF.

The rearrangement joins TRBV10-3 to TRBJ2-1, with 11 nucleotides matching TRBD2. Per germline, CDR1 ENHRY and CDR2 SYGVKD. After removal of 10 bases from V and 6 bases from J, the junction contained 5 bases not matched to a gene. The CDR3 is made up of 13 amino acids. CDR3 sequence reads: CATTSGSSNEQFF. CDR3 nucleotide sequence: TGTGCCACCACTAGCGGGAGTAGCAATGAGCAGTTCTTC.

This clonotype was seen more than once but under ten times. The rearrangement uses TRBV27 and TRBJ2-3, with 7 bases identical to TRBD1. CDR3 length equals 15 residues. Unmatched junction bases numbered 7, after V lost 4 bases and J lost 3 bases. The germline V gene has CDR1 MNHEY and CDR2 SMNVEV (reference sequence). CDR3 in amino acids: CASSYTQGPTDTQYF. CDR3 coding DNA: TGTGCCAGCAGTTATACACAGGGGCCTACAGATACGCAGTATTTT.

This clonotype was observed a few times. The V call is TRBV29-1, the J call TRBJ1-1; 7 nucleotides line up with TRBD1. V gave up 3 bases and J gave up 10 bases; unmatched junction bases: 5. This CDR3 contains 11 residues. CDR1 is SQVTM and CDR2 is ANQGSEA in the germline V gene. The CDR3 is CSVDLRTGAFF. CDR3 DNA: TGCAGCGTTGACCTACGGACAGGAGCTTTCTTT.

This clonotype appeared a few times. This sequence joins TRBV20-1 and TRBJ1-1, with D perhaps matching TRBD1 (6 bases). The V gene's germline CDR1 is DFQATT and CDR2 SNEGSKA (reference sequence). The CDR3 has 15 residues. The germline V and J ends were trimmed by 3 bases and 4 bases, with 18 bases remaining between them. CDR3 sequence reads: CSASLLTGRGTEAFF. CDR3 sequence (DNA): TGCAGTGCTAGTCTTTTGACAGGACGGGGCACTGAAGCTTTCTTT.

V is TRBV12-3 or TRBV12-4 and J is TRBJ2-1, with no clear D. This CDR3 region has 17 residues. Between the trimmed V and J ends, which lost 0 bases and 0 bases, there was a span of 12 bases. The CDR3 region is CASSLAPAASSYNEQFF. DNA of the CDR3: TGTGCCAGCAGTTTAGCGCCAGCCGCGAGCTCCTACAATGAGCAGTTCTTC.

CDR3 coding DNA: TGCAGTGCCCCCCTGGGGGTAGCGGTAGTTAATGAGCAGTTCTTC. As protein: CSAPLGVAVVNEQFF. The chain has TRBV20-1 and TRBJ2-1; D possibly corresponds to TRBD2 (6 bases). The CDR3 spans 15 residues. Trimming pared 6 bases from V and 7 bases from J, leaving 22 bases between. CDR1 and CDR2 from the germline V gene are DFQATT and SNEGSKA (reference sequence).

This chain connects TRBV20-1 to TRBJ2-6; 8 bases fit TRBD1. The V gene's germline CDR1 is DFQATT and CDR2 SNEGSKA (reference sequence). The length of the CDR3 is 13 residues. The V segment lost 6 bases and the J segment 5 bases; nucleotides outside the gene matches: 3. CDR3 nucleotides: TGCAGTGCCGGACAGGGTCGGGCCAACGTCCTGACTTTC. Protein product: CSAGQGRANVLTF.

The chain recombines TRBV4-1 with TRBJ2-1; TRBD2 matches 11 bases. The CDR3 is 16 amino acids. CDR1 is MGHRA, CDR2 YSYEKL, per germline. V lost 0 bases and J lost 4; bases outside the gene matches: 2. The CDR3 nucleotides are TGCGCCAGCAGCCAAGAACTAGCGGGAGCTTACAATGAGCAGTTCTTC. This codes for CASSQELAGAYNEQFF.

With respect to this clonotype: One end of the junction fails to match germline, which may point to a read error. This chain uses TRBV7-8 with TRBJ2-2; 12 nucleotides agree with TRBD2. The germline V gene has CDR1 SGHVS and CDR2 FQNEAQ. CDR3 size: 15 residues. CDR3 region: CASSTTSGSSGELSF. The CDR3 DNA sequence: TGTGCCAGCAGCACGACTAGCGGGAGCTCCGGGGAGCTGTCTTTT.